This TCR beta chain stems from a study of type 1 regulatory T cells. About the study: T-allo10 is a Tr1-enriched, alloantigen-specific CD4 T cell product made in vitro.

This clonotype was observed at least ten times. Its specificity is not known. Each CDR3 protein gets one entry after TCRdb re-called the reads with MiXCR. In the table there are about 42,000 distinct CDR3 sequences, 9% to 15% of which are singletons. This receptor was obtained from a human donor in good health. The sequenced sample consisted of cultured non-Tr1 T cells, either the whole culture or a sorted T cell fraction (not recorded which).

The CDR3 DNA sequence: TGCAGTGCTTCCACTAGGAGAAGTGGAGATACGCAGTATTTT. This codes for CSASTRRSGDTQYF. This sequence joins TRBV20-1 and TRBJ2-3; the D gene is possibly TRBD2 (5 bases). CDR3 length equals 14 residues. Trimming left V 5 bases short and J 5 bases short, with 17 bases between. Per germline, CDR1 DFQATT and CDR2 SNEGSKA (reference sequence).